A selection of T cell receptor beta chains follows, all from one sample in a study of blood T cell repertoires in COVID-19. Using immunoSEQ multiplex PCR, the repertoire was profiled, and TCRdb retains in-frame clones only, with some absent. The table shows under 350,000 clones, with approximately 83% occurring only once. The sample was peripheral blood. The receptor source for this set is a woman aged 45-65 years who had recovered from COVID-19. Both conserved end residues are part of each CDR3. The D gene is left open where the match is weak. For some rows the clone size is stated as once, few or many, or as a class when expanded; others skip it.

CDR3 protein: CASSLGRDTEAFF; CDR3 DNA: TGTGCCAGCAGTTTAGGGAGGGACACTGAAGCTTTCTTT; clone size: -; J gene: TRBJ1-1; D gene: -; V gene: TRBV27
CDR3 protein: CASSPTGTNYYEQYF; CDR3 DNA: TGTGCCAGCAGCCCGACCGGGACTAATTACTACGAGCAGTACTTC; clone size: once; J gene: TRBJ2-7; D gene: TRBD2; V gene: TRBV9
CDR3 protein: CASRGTASGSVKQFF; CDR3 DNA: TGTGCCAGCAGAGGGACAGCATCGGGTTCAGTTAAGCAGTTCTTC; clone size: -; J gene: TRBJ2-1; D gene: TRBD1; V gene: TRBV27
CDR3 protein: CASTRPGTGERDTQYF; CDR3 DNA: TGTGCCAGTACCAGACCCGGAACAGGGGAAAGGGATACGCAGTATTTT; clone size: -; J gene: TRBJ2-3; D gene: TRBD1; V gene: TRBV19
CDR3 protein: CATSSRDSTDTQYF; CDR3 DNA: TGTGCCACCAGTTCCCGGGATAGCACAGATACGCAGTATTTT; clone size: -; J gene: TRBJ2-3; D gene: -; V gene: TRBV24-1
CDR3 protein: CASSQRGSSYEQYF; CDR3 DNA: TGTGCCAGCAGTCAGAGGGGGAGCTCCTACGAGCAGTACTTC; clone size: few; J gene: TRBJ2-7; D gene: -; V gene: TRBV6-5
CDR3 protein: CASGLVGTDTQYF; CDR3 DNA: TGTGCTAGTGGTTTGGTCGGCACAGATACGCAGTATTTT; clone size: -; J gene: TRBJ2-3; D gene: -; V gene: TRBV12-5
CDR3 protein: CASSLVLAKETQYF; CDR3 DNA: TGTGCCAGCAGCTTAGTTCTAGCTAAAGAGACCCAGTACTTC; clone size: -; J gene: TRBJ2-5; D gene: -; V gene: TRBV7-9
CDR3 protein: CASSPAGGNNEQFF; CDR3 DNA: TGCGCCAGCAGCCCGGCAGGCGGGAACAATGAGCAGTTCTTC; clone size: -; J gene: TRBJ2-1; D gene: -; V gene: TRBV5-1
CDR3 protein: CASSQEVGYGYTF; CDR3 DNA: TGCGCCAGCAGCCAAGAGGTCGGCTATGGCTACACCTTC; clone size: -; J gene: TRBJ1-2; D gene: -; V gene: TRBV4-3
CDR3 protein: CASSLGQGNYGYTF; CDR3 DNA: TGTGCCAGCAGCTTAGGACAGGGGAACTATGGCTACACCTTC; clone size: -; J gene: TRBJ1-2; D gene: TRBD1; V gene: TRBV7-2
CDR3 protein: CASRRGQGTANYGYTF; CDR3 DNA: TGTGCCAGCAGGAGGGGGCAGGGGACGGCTAACTATGGCTACACCTTC; clone size: -; J gene: TRBJ1-2; D gene: TRBD1; V gene: TRBV28
CDR3 protein: CASSFNQGNTEAFF; CDR3 DNA: TGTGCCAGCAGTTTTAATCAGGGAAACACTGAAGCTTTCTTT; clone size: -; J gene: TRBJ1-1; D gene: -; V gene: TRBV27
CDR3 protein: CASSPGEADTQYF; CDR3 DNA: TGTGCCAGCAGCCCCGGGGAGGCGGATACGCAGTATTTT; clone size: -; J gene: TRBJ2-3; D gene: -; V gene: TRBV3-1/TRBV3-2
CDR3 protein: CASSEPSSGQGADTQYF; CDR3 DNA: TGTGCCAGCAGTGAACCGTCGTCCGGACAGGGGGCAGATACGCAGTATTTT; clone size: -; J gene: TRBJ2-3; D gene: TRBD1; V gene: TRBV2
CDR3 protein: CASSLTGRSNEKLFF; CDR3 DNA: TGTGCCAGCAGCTTGACAGGGAGATCTAATGAAAAACTGTTTTTT; clone size: -; J gene: TRBJ1-4; D gene: TRBD1; V gene: TRBV7-8
CDR3 protein: CASSHGGAGTDTQYF; CDR3 DNA: TGTGCCAGCAGCCACGGGGGGGCCGGCACAGATACGCAGTATTTT; clone size: once; J gene: TRBJ2-3; D gene: TRBD2; V gene: TRBV5-8
CDR3 protein: CASSDLGGNEQYF; CDR3 DNA: TGTGCCAGCAGCGACCTTGGGGGGAACGAGCAGTACTTC; clone size: -; J gene: TRBJ2-7; D gene: -; V gene: TRBV7-2
CDR3 protein: CASSLDGRSYNEQFF; CDR3 DNA: TGTGCCAGCAGCTTAGATGGTCGGTCCTACAATGAGCAGTTCTTC; clone size: -; J gene: TRBJ2-1; D gene: -; V gene: TRBV27
CDR3 protein: CASSPGVSTDTQYF; CDR3 DNA: TGTGCCAGCAGCCCAGGGGTGAGCACAGATACGCAGTATTTT; clone size: once; J gene: TRBJ2-3; D gene: -; V gene: TRBV7-2
CDR3 protein: CASSAGVNTIYF; CDR3 DNA: TGTGCCAGCAGTGCAGGGGTAAACACCATATATTTT; clone size: -; J gene: TRBJ1-3; D gene: -; V gene: TRBV3-1/TRBV3-2
CDR3 protein: CASSFTLDRGKSPLHF; CDR3 DNA: TGCGCCAGCAGCTTTACCCTTGACAGGGGAAAATCACCCCTCCACTTT; clone size: -; J gene: TRBJ1-6; D gene: TRBD1; V gene: TRBV5-1
CDR3 protein: CASSYRRAASGYTF; CDR3 DNA: TGTGCCAGCAGTTACCGCAGGGCGGCTAGTGGCTACACCTTC; clone size: once; J gene: TRBJ1-2; D gene: -; V gene: TRBV6-5
CDR3 protein: CASSQDVAGGPKTGELFF; CDR3 DNA: TGCGCCAGCAGCCAAGATGTAGCGGGAGGGCCCAAGACCGGGGAGCTGTTTTTT; clone size: few; J gene: TRBJ2-2; D gene: TRBD2; V gene: TRBV4-3
CDR3 protein: CARGQGASSPLHF; CDR3 DNA: TGTGCCAGGGGACAGGGGGCAAGCTCACCCCTCCACTTT; clone size: -; J gene: TRBJ1-6; D gene: TRBD1; V gene: TRBV2
CDR3 protein: CASSLGASPYEQYF; CDR3 DNA: TGTGCCAGCAGCTTGGGGGCGTCTCCCTACGAGCAGTACTTC; clone size: -; J gene: TRBJ2-7; D gene: -; V gene: TRBV5-4
CDR3 protein: CATDPSGMNTEAFF; CDR3 DNA: TGTGCCACCGACCCCTCAGGCATGAACACTGAAGCTTTCTTT; clone size: -; J gene: TRBJ1-1; D gene: -; V gene: TRBV6-6
CDR3 protein: CASSYGRGATDTQYF; CDR3 DNA: TGTGCCAGCAGTTACGGGCGGGGGGCCACAGATACGCAGTATTTT; clone size: -; J gene: TRBJ2-3; D gene: TRBD2; V gene: TRBV6-6
CDR3 protein: CASSQGGTSYGYTF; CDR3 DNA: TGTGCCAGCAGCCAAGGGGGGACAAGCTATGGCTACACCTTC; clone size: -; J gene: TRBJ1-2; D gene: -; V gene: TRBV3-1/TRBV3-2
CDR3 protein: CASTSRDRDYQPQHF; CDR3 DNA: TGTGCCAGCACCTCCCGGGACAGGGACTATCAGCCCCAGCATTTT; clone size: -; J gene: TRBJ1-5; D gene: TRBD1; V gene: TRBV28
CDR3 protein: CASSLLRTDSGNTIYF; CDR3 DNA: TGTGCCAGCAGTTTATTAAGGACAGACTCTGGAAACACCATATATTTT; clone size: -; J gene: TRBJ1-3; D gene: -; V gene: TRBV28
CDR3 protein: CASSLGDRGLYGYTF; CDR3 DNA: TGTGCCAGCAGCTTAGGAGACAGGGGGCTCTATGGCTACACCTTC; clone size: -; J gene: TRBJ1-2; D gene: TRBD1; V gene: TRBV13
CDR3 protein: CATQGQLNTGELFF; CDR3 DNA: TGTGCCACCCAGGGGCAGTTGAACACCGGGGAGCTGTTTTTT; clone size: -; J gene: TRBJ2-2; D gene: -; V gene: TRBV6-5
CDR3 protein: CASSQVPGGGEKLFF; CDR3 DNA: TGTGCCAGCAGCCAAGTACCAGGGGGAGGTGAAAAACTGTTTTTT; clone size: -; J gene: TRBJ1-4; D gene: TRBD1; V gene: TRBV3-1/TRBV3-2
CDR3 protein: CASGLVYPRGRNAGANVLTF; CDR3 DNA: TGTGCTAGTGGTTTGGTCTATCCTCGGGGTCGGAATGCTGGGGCCAACGTCCTGACTTTC; clone size: -; J gene: TRBJ2-6; D gene: -; V gene: TRBV12-5
CDR3 protein: CASSYSGGGGHGYTF; CDR3 DNA: TGTGCCAGCAGTTACTCAGGTGGAGGGGGCCATGGCTACACCTTC; clone size: -; J gene: TRBJ1-2; D gene: TRBD1; V gene: TRBV6-2/TRBV6-3
CDR3 protein: CASRGTGVEQYF; CDR3 DNA: TGTGCCAGCAGGGGAACAGGGGTAGAGCAGTACTTC; clone size: -; J gene: TRBJ2-7; D gene: TRBD1; V gene: TRBV27
CDR3 protein: CASSEGLAGDSYEQYF; CDR3 DNA: TGTGCCAGCAGTGAGGGACTAGCGGGGGATTCCTACGAGCAGTACTTC; clone size: -; J gene: TRBJ2-7; D gene: TRBD2; V gene: TRBV2
CDR3 protein: CASSPLTGVKTQYF; CDR3 DNA: TGTGCCAGTAGTCCGCTGACAGGGGTAAAGACCCAGTACTTC; clone size: -; J gene: TRBJ2-5; D gene: TRBD1; V gene: TRBV19
CDR3 protein: CATSHGTINYEQYF; CDR3 DNA: TGTGCCACCTCTCACGGGACAATCAACTACGAGCAGTACTTC; clone size: -; J gene: TRBJ2-7; D gene: -; V gene: TRBV28
CDR3 protein: CASSRGQGGGEKLFF; CDR3 DNA: TGCGCCAGCAGCCGTGGACAGGGGGGAGGTGAAAAACTGTTTTTT; clone size: once; J gene: TRBJ1-4; D gene: TRBD1; V gene: TRBV4-3
CDR3 protein: CASSLGQLTYNEQFF; CDR3 DNA: TGTGCCAGCAGTTTGGGCCAGTTGACCTACAATGAGCAGTTCTTC; clone size: -; J gene: TRBJ2-1; D gene: -; V gene: TRBV28
CDR3 protein: CASRNLHLTAEQYF; CDR3 DNA: TGTGCCAGCCGGAACCTGCACCTAACAGCCGAGCAGTACTTC; clone size: -; J gene: TRBJ2-7; D gene: -; V gene: TRBV28
CDR3 protein: CASSLLLAGEGEQYF; CDR3 DNA: TGTGCCAGCAGCTTACTACTAGCGGGAGAGGGCGAGCAGTACTTC; clone size: -; J gene: TRBJ2-7; D gene: TRBD2; V gene: TRBV7-2
CDR3 protein: CASSDGTGPYEQYF; CDR3 DNA: TGCGCCAGCAGTGATGGGACAGGACCCTACGAGCAGTACTTC; clone size: -; J gene: TRBJ2-7; D gene: TRBD1; V gene: TRBV10-1
CDR3 protein: CASSLGDGGYNEQFF; CDR3 DNA: TGTGCCAGCAGCTTAGGGGACGGGGGATACAATGAGCAGTTCTTC; clone size: -; J gene: TRBJ2-1; D gene: -; V gene: TRBV7-2
CDR3 protein: CASSPPGLAGGDTQYF; CDR3 DNA: TGTGCCAGCAGCCCCCCCGGACTAGCGGGAGGGGATACGCAGTATTTT; clone size: -; J gene: TRBJ2-3; D gene: TRBD2; V gene: TRBV7-2
CDR3 protein: CASSRRRDSHEQYF; CDR3 DNA: TGTGCCAGTAGCAGACGCCGGGACTCTCACGAGCAGTACTTC; clone size: -; J gene: TRBJ2-7; D gene: -; V gene: TRBV19
CDR3 protein: CASAEGTYNEQFF; CDR3 DNA: TGTGCCAGTGCGGAGGGGACCTACAATGAGCAGTTCTTC; clone size: -; J gene: TRBJ2-1; D gene: -; V gene: TRBV6-5
CDR3 protein: CASSQGQYRSHTEAFF; CDR3 DNA: TGCGCCAGCAGCCAAGGACAGTACCGGAGCCACACTGAAGCTTTCTTT; clone size: -; J gene: TRBJ1-1; D gene: -; V gene: TRBV4-3
CDR3 protein: CASSLALAGANYEQYF; CDR3 DNA: TGTGCCAGCAGCCTGGCTCTAGCGGGGGCGAACTACGAGCAGTACTTC; clone size: -; J gene: TRBJ2-7; D gene: TRBD2; V gene: TRBV3-1/TRBV3-2
CDR3 protein: CASSLAPEDMNTEAFF; CDR3 DNA: TGTGCCAGCAGCTTGGCCCCTGAGGACATGAACACTGAAGCTTTCTTT; clone size: -; J gene: TRBJ1-1; D gene: -; V gene: TRBV5-6
CDR3 protein: CASSHRAVMNTEAFF; CDR3 DNA: TGTGCCAGCTCTCACAGGGCTGTGATGAACACTGAAGCTTTCTTT; clone size: once; J gene: TRBJ1-1; D gene: -; V gene: TRBV27
CDR3 protein: CASSYGSETQYF; CDR3 DNA: TGTGCCAGCAGTTACGGGAGTGAGACCCAGTACTTC; clone size: -; J gene: TRBJ2-5; D gene: -; V gene: TRBV6-5
CDR3 protein: CASSLSGREQYF; CDR3 DNA: TGTGCCAGCAGTTTAAGCGGGCGCGAGCAGTACTTC; clone size: few; J gene: TRBJ2-7; D gene: -; V gene: TRBV28